This TCR beta chain was captured in a study of T cells in tumors after PD-1 blockade. Looking at the study overall: Each patient got pembrolizumab 200 mg every 3 weeks or cemiplimab 350 mg every 2 weeks. During anti-PD-1 treatment, some patients continued daily vismodegib 150 mg.

Template: tumor biopsy or peripheral blood genomic DNA, 616-6,004 ng per sample. V lost 3 bases, J lost 7 bases, and 8 bases lay in between. The CDR3 sequence is 13 residues long. Per the germline V gene, CDR1 is SGHRS and CDR2 is YFSETQ. Only in-frame clones appear in the TCRdb table, and some are missing; sequencing was by immunoSEQ multiplex PCR. This table has 14,000 or so clones, roughly 80% appearing once. The chain links TRBV5-1 to TRBJ1-6; no definite D call. This sequence originates from a human donor with basal cell carcinoma. The sequencing here drew on PBMCs, taken after anti-PD-1 treatment. CDR3 DNA: TGCGCCAGCAGCTACTTGACAAATTCACCCCTCCACTTT. Encoded protein: CASSYLTNSPLHF.